The 2 T cell receptor beta chains reported below all come from one sample, sequenced in a study of T cells in Graves' hyperthyroidism and ophthalmopathy. TCR beta CDR3 regions were amplified from RNA. TCR CDR3 underwent first-round RT-PCR with the HTBI primer set. Each CDR3 protein gets one entry after TCRdb re-called the multiplex PCR reads with MiXCR. The repertoire holds 490,000 or so distinct CDR3 sequences, with about 45% as singletons. The sample taken for sequencing was peripheral blood or thyroid tissue (not recorded which). The receptors were gathered from an adult woman with Graves' disease, either hyperthyroidism or ophthalmopathy (not recorded which).

The sample holds a few counts of this clonotype. The chain has TRBV20-1 and TRBJ1-2; unclear D gene. Germline assignment: CDR1 DFQATT and CDR2 SNEGSKA (reference sequence). There are 13 residues in the CDR3. Trimming cost V 6 bases and J 7 bases, with 18 bases left between them. The CDR3 here is CSALNQGRSGYTF. DNA of the CDR3: TGCAGTGCATTAAATCAAGGACGGAGTGGCTACACCTTC.

The chain uses TRBV2 and TRBJ2-5; D may match TRBD1 or TRBD2 (5 bases each). This CDR3 contains 15 residues. CDR1 and CDR2 from the germline V gene are SNHLY and FYNNEI. V was shortened by 8 bases and J by 5 bases, with 21 bases between the two germline ends. CDR3 amino acids: CASVRMMGTGETQYF. The CDR3 nucleotides read TGTGCCAGCGTGCGGATGATGGGGACGGGGGAGACCCAGTACTTC.